A selection of T cell receptor beta chains follows, all from one sample in a study of cytomegalovirus exposure and HLA in healthy donors. TCRdb's table, derived via immunoSEQ multiplex PCR, lists solely in-frame clones and lacks some. The listing contains 60,000 to 100,000 clones. Sequenced input: PBMCs. These receptors all stem from a man aged 25-45 years in good health and CMV-seronegative. The CDR3 runs from the conserved cysteine through the conserved F or W. A D gene is named only where the DNA matches it firmly.

CDR3 length	V gene	J gene	D gene	CDR3 protein	CDR3 DNA
14	TRBV5-1	TRBJ1-1	NA	CASSFAGPNTEAFF	TGCGCCAGCAGCTTCGCGGGGCCGAACACTGAAGCTTTCTTT
17	TRBV19	TRBJ1-2	NA	CASSIPLTDTDAYGYTF	TGTGCCAGTAGTATTCCCCTGACAGACACTGACGCCTATGGCTACACCTTC
13	TRBV19	TRBJ1-3	NA	CASSQSSGNTIYF	TGTGCCAGCTCACAAAGCTCTGGAAACACCATATATTTT
14	TRBV7-6	TRBJ2-7	NA	CASSPGGAIYEQYF	TGTGCCAGCAGCCCTGGGGGGGCTATCTACGAGCAGTACTTC
11	TRBV29-1	TRBJ1-2	TRBD1	CSVNRGYGYTF	TGCAGCGTAAACAGGGGCTATGGCTACACCTTC
11	TRBV20-1	TRBJ2-7	NA	CSATGLYEQYF	TGCAGTGCGACGGGACTCTACGAGCAGTACTTC
13	TRBV11-2	TRBJ2-7	TRBD1	CASSPGGWYEQYF	TGTGCCAGCAGCCCAGGGGGCTGGTACGAGCAGTACTTC
13	TRBV7-9	TRBJ1-2	NA	CASSPTRDYGYTF	TGTGCCAGCAGCCCTACGCGGGACTATGGCTACACCTTC
16	TRBV5-1	TRBJ2-5	TRBD2	CASRGGYASGQETQYF	TGCGCCAGCAGAGGGGGGTACGCTAGCGGGCAAGAGACCCAGTACTTC
13	TRBV13	TRBJ2-3	NA	CASSTGSRNTQYF	TGTGCCAGCAGCACAGGCTCTCGCAATACGCAGTATTTT
12	TRBV29-1	TRBJ2-5	NA	CSVVGLQETQYF	TGCAGCGTTGTGGGCCTCCAAGAGACCCAGTACTTC
15	TRBV27	TRBJ2-6	NA	CASSSGGSGANVLTF	TGTGCCAGCAGTTCCGGGGGCTCTGGGGCCAACGTCCTGACTTTC
15	TRBV5-4	TRBJ2-7	TRBD1	CASSPGGQGSYEQYF	TGTGCCAGCAGCCCGGGGGGACAGGGGTCGTACGAGCAGTACTTC
15	TRBV19	TRBJ2-5	TRBD2	CASSIAASGSETQYF	TGTGCCAGTAGTATAGCGGCTAGCGGGTCCGAGACCCAGTACTTC
13	TRBV27	TRBJ2-7	NA	CASRTAFSYEQYF	TGTGCCAGCAGGACAGCTTTCTCCTACGAGCAGTACTTC
17	TRBV15	TRBJ1-2	NA	CATSRAGPAGMWYGYTF	TGTGCCACCAGCAGAGCGGGCCCGGCGGGCATGTGGTATGGCTACACCTTC
13	TRBV29-1	TRBJ1-1	NA	CSVGSGGWTEAFF	TGCAGCGTTGGTTCGGGGGGCTGGACTGAAGCTTTCTTT
17	TRBV1	TRBJ2-2	NA	CTSSQLRDRGRAGELFF	TGCACCAGCAGCCAACTCCGGGACAGGGGGCGCGCCGGGGAGCTGTTTTTT
12	TRBV29-1	TRBJ2-3	TRBD2	CSVVGGTDTQYF	TGCAGCGTTGTGGGGGGGACAGATACGCAGTATTTT
15	TRBV9	TRBJ2-3	TRBD2	CASSVESGGTDTQYF	TGTGCCAGCAGCGTAGAGAGCGGGGGGACAGATACGCAGTATTTT
16	TRBV19	TRBJ2-2	TRBD1	CASSVPGQGTTGELFF	TGTGCCAGTAGCGTTCCAGGACAGGGTACCACCGGGGAGCTGTTTTTT
15	TRBV5-4	TRBJ2-1	NA	CASSFSGDPYNEQFF	TGTGCCAGCAGCTTTTCAGGGGACCCCTACAATGAGCAGTTCTTC
13	TRBV2	TRBJ1-1	TRBD1	CASRDRGDTEAFF	TGTGCCAGCAGGGACAGGGGAGACACTGAAGCTTTCTTT
15	TRBV10-1	TRBJ2-7	TRBD2	CASSEGAGSSYEQYF	TGCGCCAGCAGTGAGGGAGCGGGAAGCTCCTACGAGCAGTACTTC
13	TRBV9	TRBJ2-5	TRBD1	CASSVRGQGTQYF	TGTGCCAGCAGCGTAAGGGGACAGGGGACCCAGTACTTC
17	TRBV27	TRBJ2-5	NA	CASSFDFNRAVLETQYF	TGTGCCAGCAGTTTTGATTTTAACAGAGCGGTCCTGGAGACCCAGTACTTC